The rows below give T cell receptor beta chains drawn from one sample of a study of blood T cell repertoires in COVID-19. Libraries were prepared by immunoSEQ multiplex PCR; TCRdb keeps only in-frame clonotypes and omits some of them. Of 110,000 or so clones listed, approximately 84% are singletons. Sample: peripheral blood. These receptors were taken from a man between 40 and 49 years old with acute or convalescent COVID-19. The CDR3 runs from the conserved cysteine through the conserved F or W. The D gene is left open where the match is weak. Some rows mark clone size as missing; the rest say once, few, many or name a class of expanded clone.

. | TRBJ1-1 | . | TRBV6-1 | CASSEDGGSVNTEAFF | TGTGCCAGCAGTGAAGACGGTGGCAGCGTGAACACTGAAGCTTTCTTT
TRBD2 | TRBJ2-3 | . | TRBV7-2 | CASSPLAGGDYTDTQYF | TGTGCCAGCAGCCCGTTGGCCGGGGGGGATTACACAGATACGCAGTATTTT
TRBD1 | TRBJ2-7 | . | TRBV6-5 | CASSRIDRVYEQYF | TGTGCCAGCAGTCGAATAGACAGGGTCTACGAGCAGTACTTC
. | TRBJ2-1 | once | TRBV12-3/TRBV12-4 | CASTRDSDNEQFF | TGTGCCAGCACTAGAGACAGCGACAATGAGCAGTTCTTC
TRBD2 | TRBJ2-1 | . | TRBV7-3 | CASSIAGTSGTNEQFF | TGTGCCAGCAGCATAGCCGGGACTAGCGGCACTAATGAGCAGTTCTTC
. | TRBJ1-4 | . | TRBV10-3 | CAISESPRDEKLFF | TGTGCCATCAGTGAGTCCCCCCGAGATGAAAAACTGTTTTTT
. | TRBJ2-7 | few | TRBV5-1 | CASSLFQGSSYEQYF | TGCGCCAGCAGCTTGTTTCAGGGGAGTTCCTACGAGCAGTACTTC
. | TRBJ1-3 | . | TRBV7-9 | CASSSQNSGNTIYF | TGTGCCAGCAGCTCACAAAACTCTGGAAACACCATATATTTT
TRBD1 | TRBJ2-1 | . | TRBV25-1 | CASSEPRTGDNEQFF | TGTGCCAGCAGTGAACCGAGGACAGGGGACAATGAGCAGTTCTTC
TRBD2 | TRBJ2-3 | . | TRBV3-1/TRBV3-2 | CASSQDPAGNTDTQYF | TGTGCCAGCAGCCAAGATCCAGCGGGGAACACAGATACGCAGTATTTT
. | TRBJ1-1 | few | TRBV18 | CASSADSGDAEAFF | TGTGCCAGCTCGGCAGACAGTGGGGATGCTGAAGCTTTCTTT
. | TRBJ2-7 | . | TRBV18 | CASSPFPGERNEQYF | TGTGCCAGCTCACCGTTCCCAGGGGAGAGGAACGAGCAGTACTTC
. | TRBJ2-3 | once | TRBV14 | CASSLGLDTQYF | TGTGCCAGCAGTCTCGGACTTGATACGCAGTATTTT
TRBD2 | TRBJ2-1 | . | TRBV10-3 | CAISIVTSGYNEQFF | TGTGCCATCAGCATCGTGACTAGCGGTTACAATGAGCAGTTCTTC
TRBD1 | TRBJ2-7 | once | TRBV6-5 | CASRAGTGAREQYF | TGTGCCAGCAGGGCCGGGACAGGGGCGAGGGAGCAGTACTTC
. | TRBJ1-5 | . | TRBV14 | CASSQDLRGNQPQHF | TGTGCCAGCAGCCAAGATCTCAGGGGAAATCAGCCCCAGCATTTT
TRBD1 | TRBJ2-7 | . | TRBV5-5 | CASSFFDREYEQYF | TGTGCCAGCAGCTTCTTTGACAGGGAATATGAGCAGTACTTC
TRBD1 | TRBJ1-1 | . | TRBV30 | CAWAGGYLAFF | TGTGCCTGGGCAGGGGGTTACTTAGCTTTCTTT
TRBD1 | TRBJ1-5 | . | TRBV7-9 | CASSLGGTGSNQPQHF | TGTGCCAGCAGCTTAGGGGGGACAGGGAGCAATCAGCCCCAGCATTTT
TRBD1 | TRBJ2-4 | . | TRBV27 | CASSPRAGGAGGKNIQYF | TGTGCCAGCAGCCCAAGGGCAGGGGGCGCCGGTGGCAAAAACATTCAGTACTTC
. | TRBJ2-3 | . | TRBV5-1 | CASSPGTTGARGWTDTQYF | TGCGCCAGCAGCCCTGGGACGACCGGGGCCAGGGGTTGGACAGATACGCAGTATTTT
TRBD1 | TRBJ1-5 | . | TRBV27 | CASSPRQGDQPQHF | TGTGCCAGCAGCCCCCGACAGGGAGATCAGCCCCAGCATTTT